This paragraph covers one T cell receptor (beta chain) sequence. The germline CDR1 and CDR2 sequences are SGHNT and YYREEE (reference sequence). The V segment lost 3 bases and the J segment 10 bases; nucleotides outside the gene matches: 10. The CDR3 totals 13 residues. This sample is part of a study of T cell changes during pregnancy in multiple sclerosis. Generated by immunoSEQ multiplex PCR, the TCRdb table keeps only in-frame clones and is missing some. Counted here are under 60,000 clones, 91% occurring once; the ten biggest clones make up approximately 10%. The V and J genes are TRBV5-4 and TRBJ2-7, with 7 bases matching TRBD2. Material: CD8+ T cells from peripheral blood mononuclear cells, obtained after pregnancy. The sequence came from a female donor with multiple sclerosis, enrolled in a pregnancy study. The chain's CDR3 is CASSSPGEGEQYF. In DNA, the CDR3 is TGTGCCAGCAGCTCCCCCGGGGAGGGCGAACAGTACTTC.